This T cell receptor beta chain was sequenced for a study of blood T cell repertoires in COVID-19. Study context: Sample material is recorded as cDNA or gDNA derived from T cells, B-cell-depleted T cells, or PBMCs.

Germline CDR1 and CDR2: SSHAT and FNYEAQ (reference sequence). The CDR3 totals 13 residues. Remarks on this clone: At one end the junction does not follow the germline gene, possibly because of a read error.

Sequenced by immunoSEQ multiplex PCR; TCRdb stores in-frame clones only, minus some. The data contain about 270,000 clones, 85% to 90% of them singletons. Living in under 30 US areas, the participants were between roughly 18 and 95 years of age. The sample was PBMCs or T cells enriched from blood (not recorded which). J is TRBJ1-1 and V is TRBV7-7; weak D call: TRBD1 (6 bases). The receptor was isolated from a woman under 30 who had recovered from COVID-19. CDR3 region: CASSLDSRAEAFF. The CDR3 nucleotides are TGTGCTAGCAGCTTGGACAGTCGAGCTGAAGCTTTCTTT.